The subject of this entry is one T cell receptor beta chain. These data originate in a study of blood T cell repertoires in COVID-19. Study-level background: Samples representing acute and convalescent COVID-19 were sourced from the United States, Italy and Spain.

How the authors handled the data: Reference gene primers were amplified, and this amplification served to estimate nucleated cell counts. Only in-frame clones appear in the TCRdb table, and some are missing; sequencing was by immunoSEQ multiplex PCR. V and J calls and clone size follow that table, whereas D and trimming were derived from the DNA. The sample includes under 200,000 clones, about four fifths of them seen just once. In terms of age and location, participants ranged from roughly 18 to 95 years and lived in about two dozen US areas. Assignments of participants to cohorts depended upon their own reported clinical history. The CDR3 runs 14 residues. The ends were cut back, 8 bases at V and 6 bases at J, with 19 bases in the middle. Looked up from germline, CDR1 is SGHAT and CDR2 is FQNNGV.

The V gene is TRBV11-2, the J gene TRBJ1-1; D remains ambiguous. The TCR comes from a woman aged 55-69 years who had recovered from COVID-19. Source material: PBMCs or T cells enriched from blood (not recorded which). CDR3 DNA sequence: TGTGCCAGCGCGGGAGCAGGACGGCTCGCTGAAGCTTTCTTT. Its translation is CASAGAGRLAEAFF.